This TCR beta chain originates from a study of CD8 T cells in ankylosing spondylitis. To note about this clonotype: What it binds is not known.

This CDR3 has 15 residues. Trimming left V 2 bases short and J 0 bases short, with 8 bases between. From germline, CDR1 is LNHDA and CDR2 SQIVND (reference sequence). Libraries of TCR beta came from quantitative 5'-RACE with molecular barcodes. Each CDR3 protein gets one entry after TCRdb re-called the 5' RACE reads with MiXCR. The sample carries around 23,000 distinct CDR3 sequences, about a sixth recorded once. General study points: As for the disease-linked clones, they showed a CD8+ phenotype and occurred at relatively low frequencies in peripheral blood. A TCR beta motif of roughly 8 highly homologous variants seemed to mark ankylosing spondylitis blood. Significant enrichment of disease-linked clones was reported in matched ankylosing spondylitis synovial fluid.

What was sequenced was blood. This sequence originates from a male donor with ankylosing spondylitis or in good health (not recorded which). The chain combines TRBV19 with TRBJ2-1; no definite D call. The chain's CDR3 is CASSILLSSYNEQFF. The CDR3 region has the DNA TGTGCCAGTAGTATACTACTCAGCTCCTACAATGAGCAGTTCTTC.